The source of this TCR beta chain is a study of neurological immune-mediated disorders (dated by TCRdb to about 2019). About the study as a whole: Using UMI-based sequencing, the study compared peripheral blood TCR-beta repertoires from patients with HTLV-I-associated myelopathy (HAM/TSP), patients with multiple sclerosis, and healthy controls. Alongside PBMC samples, the set of about 97 TCR-beta libraries contained longitudinal samples, technical triplicates, and paired CD4+ and CD8+ T-cell subsets that had been sorted. The cohort was made up of 60 to 75 subjects, consisting of roughly 15 HAM/TSP patients, about 34 multiple sclerosis patients and 20 healthy controls.

cDNA was synthesized by template-switch 5'RACE using a primer carrying a 10-nucleotide random unique molecular identifier by which each TCR transcript was tagged. Each sequencing run produced over 160 million TCR-beta sequences covering 15-18 subjects. The RNeasy kit was used for extraction of total RNA. TCR-beta VDJ regions were amplified with primers for the TCR constant region and the 5'RACE anchor, using the KAPA Real-time Library Amplification kit. A first PCR added sample indexes and Illumina adaptors, and a second PCR then raised library yield. After Ampure bead purification, the TCR product of roughly 650 bp was size-selected on a 2% E-gel SizeSelection system. Before pooling, library quality was checked on a Bioanalyzer, concentration was measured with Qubit, and libraries were quantified with the Kapa Library Quantification kit. Libraries were sequenced paired-end 2 x 150 bp on an Illumina HiSeq 2500. To increase sequence diversity, about 24-32% phiX was spiked into each library pool. The published analysis was carried out like this. The UMI-based MiGEC pipeline processed quality-filtered reads and removed over 75% of raw TCR sequences during error correction. VDJ genes were aligned to IMGT germline references, and clonotypes were defined by unique CDR3 amino acid sequence plus V-J genes. Clonal expansion, Shannon diversity and CDR3 relatedness (CalcPairwiseDistances, ClusterSamples) were evaluated with VDJtools, and phylogenetic trees were built with CLCbio workbench. Expanded clones were defined as having at least 8 unique UMIs, based on coefficient-of-variation modelling across technical triplicates. TCRdb redid the processing of the public reads, applying fastp at Q25 and MiXCR, and retained in-frame beta chains. Each record represents a unique CDR3 protein, reported with the most common genes and DNA among its rows. TCRdb's processing, not the authors' own work, is the source of the V and J calls. This sample comprises 31,000 or so distinct CDR3 sequences, roughly 4.4% of them detected only once. Together, the top ten hold around 23% of the sample.

Healthy controls were blood bank volunteers in Maryland, USA. For the unsorted PBMC libraries, 2 million PBMCs were stored in RNAlater at -80 degrees C until RNA extraction and were used to generate the libraries. Peripheral blood underwent Ficoll-Hypaque density gradient centrifugation to isolate PBMCs, which were then cryopreserved in liquid nitrogen. CDR1 and CDR2 (SGHDT, YYEEEE) derive from the germline V gene. From cysteine to phenylalanine, the CDR3 is 15 amino acids long. Only the CDR3 DNA stays, 45 bases, in frame from base 1. V lost 4 bases and J lost 4 bases; the stretch between them is 17 bases long. About this clonotype itself: Its antigen is still unknown. Per-base quality was not reported, and no clone a single base away is much larger than it.

Summary of the overall study and its limitations: TCR clonal expansion was highest in HAM/TSP patients and lowest in MS patients, with MS patients falling below even healthy controls. No identical CDR3 amino acid sequences were found to be shared among expanded clones across subjects, suggesting that TCR-beta repertoires were private in all groups.

The chain joins TRBV5-6 to TRBJ1-2; perhaps TRBD1 is the D gene, with 6 bases matching. The TCR was taken from a man aged 18 to 29 in good health. Sequencing input: PBMCs. The encoded CDR3 is CASSIRQGTGYGYTF. The nucleotide sequence is TGTGCCAGCAGCATAAGGCAGGGGACGGGCTATGGCTACACCTTC.